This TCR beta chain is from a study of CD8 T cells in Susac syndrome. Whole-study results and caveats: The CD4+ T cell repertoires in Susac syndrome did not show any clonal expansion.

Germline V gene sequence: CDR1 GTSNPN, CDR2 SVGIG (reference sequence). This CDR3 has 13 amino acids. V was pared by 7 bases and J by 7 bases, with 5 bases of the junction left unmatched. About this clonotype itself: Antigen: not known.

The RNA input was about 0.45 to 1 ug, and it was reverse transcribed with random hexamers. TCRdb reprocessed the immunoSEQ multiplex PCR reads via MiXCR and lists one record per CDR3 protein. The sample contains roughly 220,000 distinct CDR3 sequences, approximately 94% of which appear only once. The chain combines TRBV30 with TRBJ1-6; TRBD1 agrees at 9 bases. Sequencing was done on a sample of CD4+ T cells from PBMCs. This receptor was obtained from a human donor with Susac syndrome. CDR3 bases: TGTGCCTCCCCGGGACAGGGCAATTCACCCCTCCACTTT. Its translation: CASPGQGNSPLHF.